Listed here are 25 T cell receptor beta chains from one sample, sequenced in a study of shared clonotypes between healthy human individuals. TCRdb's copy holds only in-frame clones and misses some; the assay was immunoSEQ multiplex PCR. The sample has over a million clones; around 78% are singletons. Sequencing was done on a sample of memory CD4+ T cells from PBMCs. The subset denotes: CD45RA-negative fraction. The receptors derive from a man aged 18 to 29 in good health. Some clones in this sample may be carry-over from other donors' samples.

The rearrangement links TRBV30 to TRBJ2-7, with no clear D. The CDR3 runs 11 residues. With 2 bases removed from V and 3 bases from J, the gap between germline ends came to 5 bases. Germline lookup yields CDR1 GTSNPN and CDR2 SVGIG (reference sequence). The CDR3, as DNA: TGTGCCTGGAGTAGTCTCTACGAGCAGTACTTC. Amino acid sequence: CAWSSLYEQYF.

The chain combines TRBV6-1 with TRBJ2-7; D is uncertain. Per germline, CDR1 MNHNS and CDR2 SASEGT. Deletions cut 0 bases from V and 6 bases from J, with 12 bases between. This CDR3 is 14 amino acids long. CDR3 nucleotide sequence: TGTGCCAGCAGTGAAGCGCATGGGCTTAGCGAGCAGTACTTC. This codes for CASSEAHGLSEQYF.

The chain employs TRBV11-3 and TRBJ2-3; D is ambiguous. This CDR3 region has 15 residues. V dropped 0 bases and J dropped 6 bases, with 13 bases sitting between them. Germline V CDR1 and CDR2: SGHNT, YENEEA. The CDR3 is CASSLDNVGADTQYF. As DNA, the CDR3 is TGTGCCAGCAGCTTAGATAATGTAGGAGCCGATACGCAGTATTTT. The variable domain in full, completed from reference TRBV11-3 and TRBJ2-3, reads EAGVVQSPRYKIIEKKQPVAFWCNPISGHNTLYWYLQNLGQGPELLIRYENEEAVDDSQLPKDRFSAERLKGVDSTLKIQPAELGDSAVYLCASSLDNVGADTQYFGPGTRLTVL.

CDR3 residues: CASSEEVQGGYGYTF. CDR3 sequence (DNA): TGTGCCAGCAGTGAAGAAGTACAGGGAGGATATGGCTACACCTTC. The rearrangement links TRBV2 to TRBJ1-2; D may be TRBD1 (6 bases). This CDR3 contains 15 residues. The V and J ends lost 1 base and 5 bases respectively, with 14 bases between them. Germline V gene sequence: CDR1 SNHLY, CDR2 FYNNEI.

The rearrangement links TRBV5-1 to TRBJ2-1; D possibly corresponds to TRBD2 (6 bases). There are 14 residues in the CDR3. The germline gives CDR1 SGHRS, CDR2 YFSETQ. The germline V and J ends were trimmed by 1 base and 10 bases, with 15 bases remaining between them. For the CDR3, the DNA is TGCGCCAGCAGCTTGTTGAAAACTAGCCCCGAGCAGTTCTTC. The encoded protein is CASSLLKTSPEQFF.

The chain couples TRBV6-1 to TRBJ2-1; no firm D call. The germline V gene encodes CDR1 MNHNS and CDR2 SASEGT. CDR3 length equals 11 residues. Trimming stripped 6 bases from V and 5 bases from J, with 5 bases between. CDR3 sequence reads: CASRADNEQFF. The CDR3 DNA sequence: TGTGCCAGCAGAGCCGACAATGAGCAGTTCTTC.

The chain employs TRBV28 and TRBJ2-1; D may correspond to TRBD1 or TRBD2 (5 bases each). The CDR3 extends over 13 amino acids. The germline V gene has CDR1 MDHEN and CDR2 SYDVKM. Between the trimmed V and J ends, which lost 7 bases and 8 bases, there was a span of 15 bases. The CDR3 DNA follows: TGTGCCAGCATCGGGACCAACCCCCATGAGCAGTTCTTC. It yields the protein CASIGTNPHEQFF.

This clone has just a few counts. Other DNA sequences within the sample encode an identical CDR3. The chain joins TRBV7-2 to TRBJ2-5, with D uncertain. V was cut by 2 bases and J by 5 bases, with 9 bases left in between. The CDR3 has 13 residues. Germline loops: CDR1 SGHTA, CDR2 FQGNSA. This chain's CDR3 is CASSLSLGETQYF. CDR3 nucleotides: TGTGCCAGCAGCTTAAGCTTGGGGGAGACCCAGTACTTC.

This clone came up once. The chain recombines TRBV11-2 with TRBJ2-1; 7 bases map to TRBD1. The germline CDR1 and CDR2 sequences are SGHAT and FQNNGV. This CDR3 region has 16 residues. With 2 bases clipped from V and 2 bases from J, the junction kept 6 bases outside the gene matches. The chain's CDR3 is CASSLSGGEPYNEQFF. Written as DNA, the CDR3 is TGTGCCAGCAGCTTATCAGGGGGAGAGCCCTACAATGAGCAGTTCTTC.

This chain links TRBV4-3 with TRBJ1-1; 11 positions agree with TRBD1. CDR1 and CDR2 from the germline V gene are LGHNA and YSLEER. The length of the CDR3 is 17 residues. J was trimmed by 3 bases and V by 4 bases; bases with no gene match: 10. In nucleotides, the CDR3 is TGCGCCAGCAGCCCGGACAGGGGGCCAACCTTGGACACTGAAGCTTTCTTT. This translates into CASSPDRGPTLDTEAFF.

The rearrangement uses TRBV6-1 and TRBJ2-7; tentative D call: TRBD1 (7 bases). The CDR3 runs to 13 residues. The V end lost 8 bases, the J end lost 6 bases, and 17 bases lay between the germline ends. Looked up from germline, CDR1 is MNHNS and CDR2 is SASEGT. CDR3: CASERQGGVEQYF. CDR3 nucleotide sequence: TGTGCCAGCGAACGCCAGGGGGGTGTCGAGCAGTACTTC.

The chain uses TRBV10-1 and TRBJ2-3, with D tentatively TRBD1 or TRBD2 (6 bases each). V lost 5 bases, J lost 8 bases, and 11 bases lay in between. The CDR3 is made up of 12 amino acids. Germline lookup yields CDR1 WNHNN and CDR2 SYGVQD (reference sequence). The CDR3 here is CASSRGGGTQYF. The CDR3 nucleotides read TGCGCCAGCAGTAGAGGGGGAGGTACGCAGTATTTT.

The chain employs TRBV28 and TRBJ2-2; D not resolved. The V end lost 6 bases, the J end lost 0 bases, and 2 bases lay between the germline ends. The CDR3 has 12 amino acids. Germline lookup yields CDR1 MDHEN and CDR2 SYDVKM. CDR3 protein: CASRTNTGELFF. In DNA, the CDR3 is TGTGCCAGCAGGACGAACACCGGGGAGCTGTTTTTT. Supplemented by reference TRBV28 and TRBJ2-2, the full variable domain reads DVKVTQSSRYLVKRTGEKVFLECVQDMDHENMFWYRQDPGLGLRLIYFSYDVKMKEKGDIPEGYSVSREKKERFSLILESASTNQTSMYLCASRTNTGELFFGEGSRLTVL.

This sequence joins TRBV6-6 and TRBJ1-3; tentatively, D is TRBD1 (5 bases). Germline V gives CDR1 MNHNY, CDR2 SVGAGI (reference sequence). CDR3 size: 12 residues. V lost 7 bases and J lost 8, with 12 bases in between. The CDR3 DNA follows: TGTGCCAGCACCACAGGTCGGCACACCATATATTTT. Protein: CASTTGRHTIYF.

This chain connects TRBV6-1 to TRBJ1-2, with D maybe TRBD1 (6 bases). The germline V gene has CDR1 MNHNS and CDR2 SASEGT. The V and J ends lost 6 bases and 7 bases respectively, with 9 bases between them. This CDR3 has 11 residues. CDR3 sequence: CASRYRVGYTF. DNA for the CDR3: TGTGCCAGCAGGTACAGGGTTGGCTACACCTTC.

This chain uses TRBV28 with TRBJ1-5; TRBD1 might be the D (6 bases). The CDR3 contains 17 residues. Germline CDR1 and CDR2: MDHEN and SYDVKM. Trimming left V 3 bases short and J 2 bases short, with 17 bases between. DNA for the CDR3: TGTGCCAGCAGTTTGAGGGCAGGGGTCGGGGGCAATCAGCCCCAGCATTTT. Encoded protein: CASSLRAGVGGNQPQHF.

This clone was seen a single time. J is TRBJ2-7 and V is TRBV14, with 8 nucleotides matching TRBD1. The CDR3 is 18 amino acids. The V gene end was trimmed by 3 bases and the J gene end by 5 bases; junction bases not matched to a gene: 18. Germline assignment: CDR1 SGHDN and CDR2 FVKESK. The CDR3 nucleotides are TGTGCCAGCAGCCACCTATACCTTCAGGGGGCCAAGGCCCACGAGCAGTACTTC. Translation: CASSHLYLQGAKAHEQYF.

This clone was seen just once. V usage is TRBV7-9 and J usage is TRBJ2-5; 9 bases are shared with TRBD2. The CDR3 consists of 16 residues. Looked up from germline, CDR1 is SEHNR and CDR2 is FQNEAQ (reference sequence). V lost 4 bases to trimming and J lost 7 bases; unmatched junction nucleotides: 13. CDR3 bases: TGTGCCAGCAGCTATCAATCGGCGGGAGGGAGGTGGACCCAGTACTTC. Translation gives CASSYQSAGGRWTQYF.

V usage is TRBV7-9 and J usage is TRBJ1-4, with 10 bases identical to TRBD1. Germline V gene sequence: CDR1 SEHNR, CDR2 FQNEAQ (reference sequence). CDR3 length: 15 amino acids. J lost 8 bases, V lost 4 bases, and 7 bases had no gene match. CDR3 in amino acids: CASSYTGTGAEKLFF. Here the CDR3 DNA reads TGTGCCAGCAGCTATACCGGGACAGGGGCCGAAAAACTGTTTTTT.

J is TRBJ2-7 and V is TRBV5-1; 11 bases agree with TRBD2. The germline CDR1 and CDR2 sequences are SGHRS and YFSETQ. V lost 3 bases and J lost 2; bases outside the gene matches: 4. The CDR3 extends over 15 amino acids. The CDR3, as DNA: TGCGCCAGCAGCTGGGGGACTAGCGGAGCCTACGAGCAGTACTTC. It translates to CASSWGTSGAYEQYF.

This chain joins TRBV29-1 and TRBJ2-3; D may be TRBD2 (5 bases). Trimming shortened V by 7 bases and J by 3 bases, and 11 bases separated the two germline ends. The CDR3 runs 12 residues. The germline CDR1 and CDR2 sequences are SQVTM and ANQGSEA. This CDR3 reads CSAHTGTDTQYF. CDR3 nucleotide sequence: TGCAGCGCCCACACGGGGACAGATACGCAGTATTTT.

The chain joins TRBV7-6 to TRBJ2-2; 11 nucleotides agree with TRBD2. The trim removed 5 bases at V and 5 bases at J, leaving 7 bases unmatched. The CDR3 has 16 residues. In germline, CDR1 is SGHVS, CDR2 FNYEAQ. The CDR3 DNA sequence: TGTGCCAGCAGCCCTAGCGGGAGGCGAGAGACCGGGGAGCTGTTTTTT. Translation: CASSPSGRRETGELFF.

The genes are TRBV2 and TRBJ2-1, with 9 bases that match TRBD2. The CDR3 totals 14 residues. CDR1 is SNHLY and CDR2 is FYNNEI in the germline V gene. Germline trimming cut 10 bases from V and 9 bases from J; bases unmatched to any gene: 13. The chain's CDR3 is CATNSGSVVSEQFF. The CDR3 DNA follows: TGTGCCACCAATAGCGGGAGCGTGGTCAGTGAGCAGTTCTTC.

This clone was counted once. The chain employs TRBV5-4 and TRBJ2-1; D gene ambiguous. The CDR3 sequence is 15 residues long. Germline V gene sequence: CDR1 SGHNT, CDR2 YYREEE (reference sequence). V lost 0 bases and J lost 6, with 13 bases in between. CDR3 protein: CASSLDPASSNEQFF. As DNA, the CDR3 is TGTGCCAGCAGCTTGGATCCCGCGTCTAGCAATGAGCAGTTCTTC.

For the CDR3, the DNA is TGCGCCAGCAGCCAAGGGAGCGCGTACTCCTACAATGAGCAGTTCTTC. It codes for CASSQGSAYSYNEQFF. The chain has TRBV4-1 and TRBJ2-1; no clear D. The CDR3 spans 16 residues. Trimming shortened V by 1 base and J by 0 bases, and 10 bases separated the two germline ends. Germline CDR1 is MGHRA and CDR2 is YSYEKL.